This T cell receptor beta chain was profiled in a study of OX40 agonist ivuxolimab in advanced cancers. Study-wide background: Intravenous ivuxolimab at 0.01 to 10 mg/kg was given to patients every 2 weeks. Eligibility admitted prior anti-PD-1, anti-PD-L1 or anti-CTLA-4 therapy; 35% to 40% had some. Study results and limitations: The study observed clonal expansion of CD4+ and CD8+ blood T cells by week 6 at 0.1 to 3.0 mg/kg. Part of the nonresponder group also had normalized T-cell clonal expansion that was low.

Sequencing was performed with immunoSEQ multiplex PCR; in TCRdb, only in-frame clones are kept and a portion is missing. This table holds about 60,000 clones, approximately 80% found once. V gave up 0 bases and J gave up 0 bases, with 14 bases separating them. Germline loops: CDR1 SEHNR, CDR2 FQNEAQ (reference sequence). The length of the CDR3 is 17 residues. This clone occurred once. Its specificity is unknown. Sequencing used CD4+ or CD8+ T cells sorted from blood, obtained in a trial of the OX40 agonist ivuxolimab. The TCR comes from an adult with an advanced solid tumor such as melanoma, head and neck, liver or kidney cancer. The chain links TRBV7-9 to TRBJ1-2, with D possibly matching TRBD1 (5 bases). The CDR3: CASSLAFQGPANYGYTF. The CDR3 DNA is TGTGCCAGCAGCTTAGCGTTTCAGGGACCAGCTAACTATGGCTACACCTTC. Full variable domain (missing parts from reference TRBV7-9 and TRBJ1-2): DTGVSQNPRHKITKRGQNVTFRCDPISEHNRLYWYRQTLGQGPEFLTYFQNEAQLEKSRLLSDRFSAERPKGSFSTLEIQRTEQGDSAMYLCASSLAFQGPANYGYTFGSGTRLTVV.